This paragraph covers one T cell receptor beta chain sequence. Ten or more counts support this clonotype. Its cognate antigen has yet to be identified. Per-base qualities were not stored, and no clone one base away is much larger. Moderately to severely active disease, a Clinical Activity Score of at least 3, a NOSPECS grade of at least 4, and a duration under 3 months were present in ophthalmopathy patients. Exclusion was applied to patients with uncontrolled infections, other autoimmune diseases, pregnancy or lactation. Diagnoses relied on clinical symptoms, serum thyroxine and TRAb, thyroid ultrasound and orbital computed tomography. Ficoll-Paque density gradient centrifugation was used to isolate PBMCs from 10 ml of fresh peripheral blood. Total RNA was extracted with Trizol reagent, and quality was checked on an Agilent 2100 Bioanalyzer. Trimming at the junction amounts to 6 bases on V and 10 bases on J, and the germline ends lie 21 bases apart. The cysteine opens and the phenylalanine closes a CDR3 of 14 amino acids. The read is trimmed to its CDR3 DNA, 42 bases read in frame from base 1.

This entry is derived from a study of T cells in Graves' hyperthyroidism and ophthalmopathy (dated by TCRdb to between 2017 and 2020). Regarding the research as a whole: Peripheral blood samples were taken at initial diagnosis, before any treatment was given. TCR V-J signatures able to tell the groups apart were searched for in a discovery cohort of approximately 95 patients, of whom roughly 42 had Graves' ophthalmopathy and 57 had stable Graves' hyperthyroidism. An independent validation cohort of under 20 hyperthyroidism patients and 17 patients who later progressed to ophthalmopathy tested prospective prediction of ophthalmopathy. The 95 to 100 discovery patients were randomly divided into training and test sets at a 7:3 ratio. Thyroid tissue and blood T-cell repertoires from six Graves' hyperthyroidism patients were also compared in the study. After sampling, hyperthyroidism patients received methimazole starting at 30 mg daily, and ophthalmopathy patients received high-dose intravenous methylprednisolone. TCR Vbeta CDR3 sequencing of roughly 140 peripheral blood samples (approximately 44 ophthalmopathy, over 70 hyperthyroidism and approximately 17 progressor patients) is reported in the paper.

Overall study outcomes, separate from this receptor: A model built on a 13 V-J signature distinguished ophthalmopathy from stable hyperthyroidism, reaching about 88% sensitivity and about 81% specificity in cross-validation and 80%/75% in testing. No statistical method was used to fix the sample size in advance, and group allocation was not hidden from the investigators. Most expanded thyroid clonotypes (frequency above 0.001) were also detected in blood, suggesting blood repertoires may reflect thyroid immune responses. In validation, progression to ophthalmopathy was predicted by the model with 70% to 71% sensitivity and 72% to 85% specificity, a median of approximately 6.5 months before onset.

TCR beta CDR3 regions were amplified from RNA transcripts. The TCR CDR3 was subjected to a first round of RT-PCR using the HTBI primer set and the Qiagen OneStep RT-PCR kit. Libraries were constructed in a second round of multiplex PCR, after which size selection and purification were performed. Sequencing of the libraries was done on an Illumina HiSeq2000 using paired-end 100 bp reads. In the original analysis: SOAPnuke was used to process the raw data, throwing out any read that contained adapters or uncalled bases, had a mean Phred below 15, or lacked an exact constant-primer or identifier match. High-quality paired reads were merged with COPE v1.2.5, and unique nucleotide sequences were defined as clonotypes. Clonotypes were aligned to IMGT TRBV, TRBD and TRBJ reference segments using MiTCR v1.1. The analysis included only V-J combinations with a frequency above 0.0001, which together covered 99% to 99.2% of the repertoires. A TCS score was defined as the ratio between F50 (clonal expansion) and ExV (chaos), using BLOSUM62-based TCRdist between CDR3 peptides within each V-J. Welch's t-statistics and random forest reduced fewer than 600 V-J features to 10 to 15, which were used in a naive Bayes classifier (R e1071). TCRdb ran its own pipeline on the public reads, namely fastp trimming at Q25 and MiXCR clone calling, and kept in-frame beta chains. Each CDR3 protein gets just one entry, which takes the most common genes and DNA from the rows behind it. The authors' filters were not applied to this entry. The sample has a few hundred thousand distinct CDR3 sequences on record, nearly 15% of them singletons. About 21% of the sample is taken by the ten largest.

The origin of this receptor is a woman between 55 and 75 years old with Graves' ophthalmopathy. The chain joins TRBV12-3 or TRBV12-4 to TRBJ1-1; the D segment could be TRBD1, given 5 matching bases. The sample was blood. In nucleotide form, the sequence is TGTGCCAGCAGACCCGCTGACAGTTTTAGGGGAGCTTTCTTT. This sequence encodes CASRPADSFRGAFF.